This T cell receptor beta chain was sequenced in a study of identifying expanded T cells in peripheral blood. Overall study findings and caveats: Variance in clone template counts between two-week samples significantly increased with total template count across all healthy donors. Approximately 1.1 clones differed between technical replicates, versus 16.4 and 19 over time.

Data came from immunoSEQ multiplex PCR; TCRdb stores just in-frame clones and leaves some out. The sample includes tens of thousands of clones, roughly 90% of them seen just once. As regards this clone: The antigen is not known.

Germline CDR1 is SNHLY and CDR2 is FYNNEI. Between the trimmed V and J ends, which lost 7 bases and 5 bases, there was a span of 15 bases. The CDR3 is made up of 15 amino acids. The source is a person aged 18 to 69 in good health. Material for sequencing was blood. The chain recombines TRBV2 with TRBJ1-6; a weak D match, TRBD1 (5 bases). DNA of the CDR3: TGTGCCAGCAATATAGTAGGGGATCATAATTCACCCCTCCACTTT. Amino acid sequence: CASNIVGDHNSPLHF. Supplemented by reference TRBV2 and TRBJ1-6, the full variable domain reads EPEVTQTPSHQVTQMGQEVILRCVPISNHLYFYWYRQILGQKVEFLVSFYNNEISEKSEIFDDQFSVERPDGSNFTLKIRSTKLEDSAMYFCASNIVGDHNSPLHFGNGTRLTVT.